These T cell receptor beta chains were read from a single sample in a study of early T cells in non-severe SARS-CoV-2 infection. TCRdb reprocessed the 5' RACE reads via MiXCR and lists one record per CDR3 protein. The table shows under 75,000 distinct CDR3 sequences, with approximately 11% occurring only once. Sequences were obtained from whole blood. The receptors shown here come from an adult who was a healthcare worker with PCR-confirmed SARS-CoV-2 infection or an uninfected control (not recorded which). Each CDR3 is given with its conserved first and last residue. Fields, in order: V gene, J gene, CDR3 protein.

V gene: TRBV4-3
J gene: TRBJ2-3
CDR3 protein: CASSQDGGGTVSTDTQYF

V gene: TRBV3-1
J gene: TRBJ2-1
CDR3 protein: CASSQEVPGSSYNEQFF

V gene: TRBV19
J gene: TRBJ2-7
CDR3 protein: CASSIGNEQYF

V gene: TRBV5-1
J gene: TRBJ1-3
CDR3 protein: CASSLDGSGNTIYF

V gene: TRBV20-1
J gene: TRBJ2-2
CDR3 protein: CSARPRGSLYRGELFF

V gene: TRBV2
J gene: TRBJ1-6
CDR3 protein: CASHQEDNSPLHF

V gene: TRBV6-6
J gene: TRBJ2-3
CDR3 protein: CASSQMTSGWADTQYF

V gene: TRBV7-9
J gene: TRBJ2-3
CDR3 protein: CASTGASTDTQYF

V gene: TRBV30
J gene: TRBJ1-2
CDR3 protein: CAWSGSGGSVGYTF

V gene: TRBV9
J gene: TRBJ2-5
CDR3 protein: CASSRQGGAVGETQYF

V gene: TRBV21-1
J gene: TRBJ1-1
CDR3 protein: CASSKLRRGEAFF

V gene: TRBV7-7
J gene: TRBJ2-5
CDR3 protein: CASSIAGNQETQYF

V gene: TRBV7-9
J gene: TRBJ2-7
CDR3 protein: CASSPLPNYEQYF

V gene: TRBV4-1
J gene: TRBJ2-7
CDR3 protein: CASSQEGNEQYF

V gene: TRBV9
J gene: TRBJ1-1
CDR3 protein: CASSLDSLNTEAFF

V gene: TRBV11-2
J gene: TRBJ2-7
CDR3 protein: CASSLVWQPYEQYF

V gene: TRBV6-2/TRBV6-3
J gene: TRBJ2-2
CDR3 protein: CASSYVSPNTGELFF

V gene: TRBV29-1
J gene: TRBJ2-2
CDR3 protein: CSAYRTGELFF

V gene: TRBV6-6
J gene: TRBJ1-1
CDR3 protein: CASSGTRNTEAFF

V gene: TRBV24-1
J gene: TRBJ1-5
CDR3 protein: CATSETGGNQPQHF

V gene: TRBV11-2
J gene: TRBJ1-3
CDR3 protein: CASFGGGRSGNTIYF

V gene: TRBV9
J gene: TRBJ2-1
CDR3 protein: CASSGSGTYNEQFF

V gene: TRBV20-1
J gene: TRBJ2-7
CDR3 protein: CSARDPLAGAYEQYF

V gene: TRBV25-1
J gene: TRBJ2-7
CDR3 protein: CASNDRTSGNYEQYF